Shown below are 14 T cell receptor beta chains from a single sample sequenced in a study of T cells after yellow fever vaccination. MiXCR, run by TCRdb on the 5' RACE reads, gives a single entry per CDR3 protein. Of 68,000 or so distinct CDR3 sequences listed, over 6.5% were seen once; the top ten hold around 37%. Material: CD8+ T cells sorted from PBMCs, obtained roughly 46 days after the first yellow fever vaccination. The receptors come from a man younger than 35 who received the YFV17D yellow fever vaccine.

In this sample, this clonotype turned up many times. The J gene is TRBJ1-1, the V gene TRBV6-2 or TRBV6-3; 9 bases match TRBD1. Per germline, CDR1 MNHEY and CDR2 SVGEGT. The CDR3 spans 13 residues. V was pared by 8 bases and J by 5 bases, with 6 bases of the junction left unmatched. The CDR3 spells CASGQGPWTEAFF. The CDR3 DNA reads TGTGCCAGCGGACAGGGGCCGTGGACTGAAGCTTTCTTT.

Note on this clonotype: This may come from a read error, since a much larger clone is one base off. V is TRBV14 and J is TRBJ2-5; no firm D call. The CDR3 consists of 17 residues. Germline CDR1 and CDR2: SGHDN and FVKESK. The CDR3 nucleotides read TGTGCCACCAGCCAAGACATCGGTAGCCCGATTCAAGAGACCCAGTACTTC. The encoded protein is CATSQDIGSPIQETQYF.

This chain links TRBV5-6 with TRBJ2-7, with 7 bases fitting TRBD2. The V segment lost 0 bases and the J segment 3 bases; nucleotides outside the gene matches: 3. Germline CDR1 SGHDT, CDR2 YYEEEE. The CDR3 sequence is 14 residues long. CDR3 region: CASSLGGGDYEQYV. The CDR3 region has the DNA TGTGCCAGCAGCTTGGGCGGGGGAGACTACGAGCAGTACGTC.

This clonotype was recorded at least ten times. This chain connects TRBV2 to TRBJ2-1; 8 nucleotides align to TRBD2. The CDR3 loop spans 13 amino acids. Germline CDR1 is SNHLY and CDR2 is FYNNEI. V lost 5 bases to trimming and J lost 7 bases; unmatched junction nucleotides: 4. CDR3 DNA: TGTGCCAGCAGTCGAGCGGGGGTGAATGAGCAGTTCTTC. Encoded protein: CASSRAGVNEQFF.

This clonotype was counted between two and nine times. The chain combines TRBV11-2 with TRBJ1-1; D might be TRBD1 (5 bases). CDR1 is SGHAT, CDR2 FQNNGV, per germline. V dropped 5 bases and J dropped 6 bases, with 13 bases sitting between them. The CDR3 runs 13 residues. CDR3 DNA: TGTGCCAGCAGCCCAATTACAGGTTCTGAAGCTTTCTTT. It yields the protein CASSPITGSEAFF.

The gene calls are TRBV7-2 and TRBJ2-1; TRBD2 matches 9 bases. Per germline, CDR1 SGHTA and CDR2 FQGNSA. The V and J ends lost 2 bases and 0 bases, in that order; junction bases with no gene match: 8. CDR3 length: 18 residues. The CDR3: CASSLPAGGLSSYNEQFF. CDR3 bases: TGTGCCAGCAGCTTACCGGCGGGGGGGTTGAGCTCCTACAATGAGCAGTTCTTC.

This clonotype was counted many times. The gene calls are TRBV5-1 and TRBJ1-6; a possible D gene is TRBD1 (5 bases). The CDR3 runs to 13 residues. The V end was cut by 2 bases, the J end by 10 bases, with 10 bases between. Germline CDR1 and CDR2: SGHRS and YFSETQ. The CDR3 is CASSFQGRSPLHF. CDR3 nucleotide sequence: TGCGCCAGCAGCTTCCAGGGTCGGTCACCCCTCCACTTT.

This clonotype was seen only a few times. The V gene is TRBV19, the J gene TRBJ2-1; 9 nucleotides line up with TRBD1. CDR1 and CDR2 from the germline V gene are LNHDA and SQIVND (reference sequence). V lost 10 bases, J lost 10 bases, and 20 bases stayed unmatched. The CDR3 is 16 amino acids. The CDR3 nucleotides are TGTGCCACTGCTGATTTCCGGGACAGGGTAGCAGAGGAGCAGTTCTTC. It yields the protein CATADFRDRVAEEQFF.

The J gene is TRBJ1-1, the V gene TRBV7-6; the D gene is possibly TRBD1 (5 bases). The CDR3 totals 15 residues. The germline V gene encodes CDR1 SGHVS and CDR2 FNYEAQ. Trimming took off 5 bases at V and 1 base at J, with 14 bases between the two ends. The CDR3 loop is CASSPGLGRNTEAFF. The DNA for the CDR3 is TGTGCCAGCAGCCCGGGACTGGGACGGAACACTGAAGCTTTCTTT.

As regards this clonotype: A much larger clone differs from this one at a single base, so this may be a read error. V usage is TRBV28 and J usage is TRBJ2-5; D is perhaps TRBD1 (5 bases). Germline CDR1 and CDR2: MDHEN and SYDVKM. The CDR3 runs 13 residues. The CDR3 protein is CASRLGVWETQYF. The CDR3 DNA sequence: TGTGCCAGCCGTTTAGGGGTGTGGGAGACCCAGTACTTC.

This chain joins TRBV5-4 and TRBJ2-3, with 7 bases lining up with TRBD2. Germline CDR1 is SGHNT and CDR2 is YYREEE (reference sequence). The V gene end was trimmed by 0 bases and the J gene end by 2 bases; junction bases not matched to a gene: 9. This CDR3 comprises 17 residues. CDR3 loop: CASSLGYELADTDTQYF. In DNA form, the CDR3 reads TGTGCCAGCAGCTTGGGGTATGAGCTAGCGGACACAGATACGCAGTATTTT.

At least ten counts were recorded for this clonotype. Just one base apart from a much larger clone, this may be a read error. This sequence joins TRBV20-1 and TRBJ2-2; 13 bases line up with TRBD2. The V gene's germline CDR1 is DFQATT and CDR2 SNEGSKA (reference sequence). The CDR3 runs 16 residues. The CDR3 sequence is CCARDGLAGDTGELFF. For the CDR3, the DNA is TGCTGTGCTAGAGATGGACTAGCGGGGGACACCGGGGAGCTGTTTTTT.

This clonotype occurred once. This may stem from a read error, because a much larger clone lies one nucleotide away. The chain carries TRBV10-2 and TRBJ2-1, with no clear D. Germline V CDR1 and CDR2: WSHSY, SAAADI. This CDR3 has 12 residues. CDR3: CAGSEGNNEQFF. The CDR3 DNA follows: TGCGCCGGCAGTGAAGGCAACAATGAGCAGTTCTTC.

The table lists this clonotype with many counts. This chain joins TRBV12-3 or TRBV12-4 and TRBJ1-5; D unclear. V was pared by 8 bases and J by 3 bases, with 14 bases between. The CDR3 is 14 amino acids. The CDR3 loop reads CASQPPGNNQPQHF. The CDR3 DNA sequence: TGTGCCAGCCAGCCCCCCGGCAACAATCAGCCCCAGCATTTT.